A single T cell receptor (beta chain) is shown here with its context. This clone was seen only once. The specificity of this receptor is unknown. The input lacks base qualities; no much larger clone sits a single base away. A distance of 11 bases separates the germline ends of V and J, which lose 3 bases and 0 bases respectively. CDR1 SGDLS and CDR2 YYNGEE are derived from the germline V gene. Spanning cysteine to phenylalanine, the CDR3 consists of 15 amino acids. Just CDR3 DNA is preserved here, 45 bases in frame from base 1. The data were obtained in a study of cytomegalovirus exposure and HLA in healthy donors (dated by TCRdb to 2016 to 2017). Regarding the study in general: An earlier analysis of 587 of the donors reported over 250 Gb of sequence data and 100 million to 120 million unique TCR beta sequences obtained from some 170 million T cells. In a later genetic analysis, genome-wide SNP genotypes for about 55% of the 666 donors were used, and that subset was treated as a discovery cohort. Rather than using new phenotypic data, the later analysis identified candidate immune exposures from TCR beta sequences and from how often those sequences occurred across donors. An early release that covered fewer than 800 HLA-typed donors contained 300 to 350 gigabases of sequencing data and about 84 million unique TCR sequences. The study profiled the T cell repertoires of under 700 subjects by immunosequencing and related them to cytomegalovirus serostatus. An earlier analysis of about 600 of the donors used high-throughput TCR beta sequencing to judge whether each TCR beta V gene segment behaved as functional or pseudogenic. The number of typed donors differed by locus: roughly 620-630 for A, B, C, DRB1 and DQB1; roughly 510 for DQA1; approximately 600 for DPA1; and about 470 for DPB1. Donor age, sex, ethnicity and CMV serostatus were compiled alongside the repertoire data. Of the roughly 420 genotyped donors, less than 90% were placed in the genetic ancestry cluster associated with self-reported Caucasian donors. In a later analysis, previously published TCR beta repertoires from several hundred donors were re-analyzed and high-resolution HLA genotyping was added so that TCR occurrence patterns could be studied. Class I and class II HLA loci were covered by the typing at four-digit resolution. In addition to the first cohort of around 670 subjects, a separate validation cohort of under 150 different subjects was used. On average, 235,054 unique TCR beta nucleotide sequences were sequenced per donor among roughly 430 genotyped donors of the cohort, with roughly a sixth of those sequences being non-productive. To predict cytomegalovirus infection status, the study combined high-throughput TCR immunosequencing, statistical association of individual TCRs with disease status, and machine learning. The aim of the study was to test whether cataloging public T cell receptors could identify signatures of past pathogen exposure. Every repertoire in the discovery cohort had been generated on one and the same sequencing platform. Four or five DR-DQ haplotypes were handled as single units for association and clustering because linkage in the cohort was strong. Summary of the overall study and its limitations: Most TCR sequences were seen in very few donors, while some public TCRs were found in many individuals. In a later analysis, several top co-occurrence clusters were reported to appear linked to parvovirus B19, influenza, CMV and Epstein-Barr virus. In an earlier analysis of approximately 590 of the donors, most TCR beta V segments appeared in productive rearrangements about 87% or about 30% of the time, broadly matching IMGT annotations. Fewer than 20 rarely observed V segments, including chromosome 9 orphons, were excluded from the earlier analysis of approximately 500 of the donors because counts were too low. A later analysis found that HLA-associated TCR beta chains were more clonally expanded and had lower generation probabilities than equally common non-associated chains. Most CMV-associated TCR beta chains appeared to be HLA-restricted in a later analysis, and the HLA associations seemed to be driven largely by CMV exposure. It was suggested by the authors that the approach could potentially be generalized to other disease states and immunological phenotypes. The presence/absence analyses assumed that sequencing depth was roughly uniform across donors, and that assumption may not be true. Correlated functional status among segregating V segments might be attributable to linkage disequilibrium, but an unknown experimental factor could not be ruled out. Compared with the approximately 600-donor mean, donors in an Asian-associated ancestry cluster had fewer N-insertions in productive TCRs, according to a later genetic analysis. Specific HLA alleles were associated with about 17,000 TCR beta sequences at a false discovery rate of 0.05 in a later analysis. Assigning TCR associations to individual alleles was difficult when HLA alleles, especially DR and DQ, strongly co-occurred. Immune exposure information for the cohort was limited to CMV serostatus. According to a later analysis, TCR association rates differed among HLA loci, with DRB1 alleles showing the most associated TCRs and HLA-C alleles showing the fewest. In the study, approximately 150 TCR beta chains were listed as associated with cytomegalovirus. In vitro tests confirmed that a few of the cytomegalovirus-associated TCR beta chains recognize cytomegalovirus antigens. Some IMGT-functional V segments, including TRBV6-2 and TRBV6-3, could not be distinguished by the 87-base-pair reads and were therefore excluded. Cytomegalovirus status was reported to be diagnosed by the classifier with high specificity and sensitivity in both the original and validation cohorts. A further reported finding was that TCR beta sequences accurately predicted the HLA-A and HLA-B alleles for most subjects in the first cohort. A later genetic analysis associated a missense DCLRE1C variant with V-gene and J-gene trimming of TCR beta chains, and an independent cohort replicated the association. Because some donors lacked HLA typing at each locus, the association tests relied only on the typed subset. A cluster of highly shared sequence variants was judged likely to be a technical artifact of the sequencing pipeline. In this cohort, only TCR beta chains were sequenced, and detectable features were limited by the absence of alpha or paired-chain data.

Library method: the immunoSEQ multiplex PCR assay. A mixture of 60 forward primers for TCR Vbeta segments and 13 reverse primers for TCR Jbeta segments was used in the multiplex PCR. Amplification of the CDR3 region of rearranged TCR beta genes was performed with a multiplex PCR assay on genomic DNA. Amplified TCR beta libraries were sequenced as 87-base-pair reads on the Illumina HiSeq System. In the paper's pipeline: A later analysis counted around 72 million unique TCR beta chains across the 550 to 750 repertoires, and some 11 million of these chains were shared by at least two donors. Raw reads were error-corrected and collapsed into unique sequences with a nearest-neighbor algorithm that merged closely related sequences to remove PCR and sequencing errors. V, D and J gene segments were assigned by aligning CDR3 sequences to IMGT reference sequences. Each retained sequence needed at least a six-nucleotide match to both a V gene segment and a J gene segment. Rearrangements were classified as productive when the CDR3 lacked stop codons and remained in frame with V and J, and all other rearrangements were classified as non-productive. CDR3 was defined by IMGT convention, running from the second conserved V-encoded cysteine to the conserved J-encoded phenylalanine. In an earlier analysis of some 550 of the donors, sequences lacking an unambiguous match to a single V gene segment were excluded. In an earlier analysis of approximately 560 of the donors, a V segment was called functional when productive rearrangements were above 56.7%, and segregating when the standard deviation between donors exceeded 5%. A statistical classification framework was built to diagnose cytomegalovirus status from the catalog of TCR beta chain sequences. A later analysis assigned V and J genes by comparing TCR nucleotide sequences with IMGT/GENE-DB human TR gene sequences. The TCRdist pipeline was used in a later analysis to assign CDR3 sequences and most-parsimonious VDJ recombination scenarios. In a later analysis, each TCR beta chain was defined by its CDR3 amino acid sequence together with its V-gene family, and reads lacking a unique V-gene family were excluded. In a later analysis, approximately 640 highly shared, low-generation-probability nucleotide sequences were removed to address suspected cross-contamination and a sequencing artifact. In a later analysis, a clonal expansion index was calculated for each public chain from normalized within-repertoire ranks of inferred template counts. Generation probabilities in a later analysis came from a VDJ recombination model fitted to out-of-frame rearrangements, and those results were checked against IGoR. In a later analysis, hypergeometric tests were used to score TCR-TCR, TCR-HLA and TCR-CMV co-occurrence, with a repertoire-size bias correction applied to TCR pairs. False discovery rates were estimated in a later analysis by permuting HLA or CMV assignments 20 times. In a later analysis, co-occurring TCRs were grouped using DBSCAN, with TCRdist sequence similarity added in when clustering inside HLA-allele-positive subsets. Repertoires with fewer than 30,000 or more than 120,000 public chains, plus five repertoires with anomalous nucleotide sharing, were excluded from co-occurrence clustering. TCRdb carries this immuneACCESS record with in-frame sequences only. Its versions omit some clonotypes, under half of them owing to an unresolved V gene in the studies checked, with the rest unexplained. For V, J and clone size, that table is used; D and trimming come from the DNA. This sample comprises about 120,000 clones, 78% of them detected only once. 9.5% to 13% of the sample rests with the top ten.

The cohort consisted of hundreds of healthy bone marrow donors. Cohort members were all nominally healthy when sampled, although unrecorded immune exposures were likely present. The donor was CMV seropositive and belonged to the group of some 290 seropositive cohort members. Each donor provided a peripheral blood sample, and peripheral blood mononuclear cells were used for TCR beta sequencing. Genomic DNA was extracted from the blood cell samples with the Qiagen DNeasy Blood Extraction Kit. The TCR comes from a man aged 25 to 45 in good health and CMV-seropositive. The V and J segments used are TRBV9 and TRBJ2-3; no D gene call is confident. The specimen sequenced was PBMCs. The sequence in DNA is TGTGCCAGCAGCGCCTTATCCTCTAGCACAGATACGCAGTATTTT. Its protein is CASSALSSSTDTQYF.